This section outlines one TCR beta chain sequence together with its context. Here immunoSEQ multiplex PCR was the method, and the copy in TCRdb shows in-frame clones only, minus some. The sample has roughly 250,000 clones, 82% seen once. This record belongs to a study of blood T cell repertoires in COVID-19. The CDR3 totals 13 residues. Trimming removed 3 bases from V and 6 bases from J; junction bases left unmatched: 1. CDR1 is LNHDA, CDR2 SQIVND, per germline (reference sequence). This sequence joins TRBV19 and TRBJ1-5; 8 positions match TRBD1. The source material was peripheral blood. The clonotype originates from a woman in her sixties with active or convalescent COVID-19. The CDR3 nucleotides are TGTGCCAGTAGTATTGGACAGGGTCAGCCCCAGCATTTT. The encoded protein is CASSIGQGQPQHF.